This record concerns one TCR beta chain sequence. The data derive from a study of blood T cell repertoires in COVID-19. The CDR3 spans 14 residues. Germline V lookup: CDR1 MNHEY, CDR2 SVGAGI. With 0 bases clipped from V and 10 bases from J, the junction kept 6 bases outside the gene matches. Repertoires were generated with immunoSEQ multiplex PCR, while TCRdb's copy carries only in-frame clones and drops some. Of approximately 66,000 clones listed, 75% to 90% are singletons. The chain employs TRBV6-5 and TRBJ1-1, with 9 positions matching TRBD1. The source material was peripheral blood. The origin of this receptor is a human donor with active COVID-19. The donor label of this sample is uncertain. The CDR3 loop reads CASSYSWTGEGAFF. In DNA, the CDR3 is TGTGCCAGCAGTTACTCTTGGACAGGGGAAGGAGCTTTCTTT.